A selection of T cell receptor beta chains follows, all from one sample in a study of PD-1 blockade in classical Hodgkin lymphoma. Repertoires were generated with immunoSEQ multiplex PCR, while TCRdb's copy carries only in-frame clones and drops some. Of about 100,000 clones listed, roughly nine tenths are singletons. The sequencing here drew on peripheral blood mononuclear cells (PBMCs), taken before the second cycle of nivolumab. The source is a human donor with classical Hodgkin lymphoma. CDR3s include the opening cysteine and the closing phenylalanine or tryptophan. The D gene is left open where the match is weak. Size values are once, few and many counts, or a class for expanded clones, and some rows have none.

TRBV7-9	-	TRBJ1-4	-	CASRTVGNPNEKLFF	TGTGCCAGCAGAACAGTAGGGAATCCTAATGAAAAACTGTTTTTT
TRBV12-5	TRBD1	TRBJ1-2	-	CASGGGTEYGYTF	TGTGCTAGTGGAGGGGGGACAGAGTATGGCTACACCTTC
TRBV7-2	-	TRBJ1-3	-	CASSSKGVGSGNTIYF	TGTGCCAGCAGCTCTAAAGGGGTAGGGTCAGGAAACACCATATATTTT
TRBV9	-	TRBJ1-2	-	CASSVGIRGYTF	TGTGCCAGCAGCGTAGGAATCCGTGGCTACACCTTC
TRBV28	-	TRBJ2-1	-	CASSPPLSYNEQFF	TGTGCCAGCAGTCCACCCCTCTCCTACAATGAGCAGTTCTTC
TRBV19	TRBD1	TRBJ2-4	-	CASSMGRGRSKNIQYF	TGTGCCAGTAGTATGGGCAGGGGGCGATCCAAAAACATTCAGTACTTC
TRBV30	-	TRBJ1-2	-	CAWGRDGANYGYTF	TGTGCCTGGGGCCGGGACGGTGCTAACTATGGCTACACCTTC
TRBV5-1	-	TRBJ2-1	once	CASSAVVTESSYNEQFF	TGCGCCAGCAGCGCCGTCGTGACGGAGAGCTCCTACAATGAGCAGTTCTTC
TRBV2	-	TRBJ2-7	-	CASIVFHRTYEQYF	TGTGCCAGCATAGTGTTCCATCGAACCTACGAGCAGTACTTC
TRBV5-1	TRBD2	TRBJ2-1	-	CASSGTSGSYNEQFF	TGTGCCAGCAGCGGGACTAGCGGGTCCTACAATGAGCAGTTCTTC
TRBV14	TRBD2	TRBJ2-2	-	CASSGRTSGRIHGELFF	TGTGCCAGCAGCGGGCGGACTAGCGGGAGAATTCACGGGGAGCTGTTTTTT
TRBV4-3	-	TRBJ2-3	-	CASSQDLARGETLDTQYF	TGCGCCAGCAGCCAAGATTTGGCCAGGGGCGAGACGCTAGATACGCAGTATTTT
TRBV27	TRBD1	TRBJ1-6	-	CASSLLVGQGPPTEGSPLHF	TGTGCCAGCAGTTTATTGGTGGGACAGGGGCCTCCAACGGAGGGATCACCCCTCCACTTT
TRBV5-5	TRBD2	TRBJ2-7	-	CASRWLAGINRYEQYF	TGTGCCAGCAGATGGCTAGCGGGAATCAACAGGTACGAGCAGTACTTC
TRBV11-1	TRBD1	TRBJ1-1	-	CASSLTGVTEAFF	TGTGCCAGCAGCTTAACAGGGGTCACTGAAGCTTTCTTT
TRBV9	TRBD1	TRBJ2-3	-	CASTKDIGDRATDTQYF	TGTGCCAGCACCAAAGATATCGGGGACAGGGCCACAGATACGCAGTATTTT
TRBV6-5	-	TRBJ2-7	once	CASTAGAYSSYEQYF	TGTGCCAGCACGGCAGGAGCCTATAGCTCCTACGAGCAGTACTTC
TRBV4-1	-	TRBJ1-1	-	CASSLVGLNTEAFF	TGCGCCAGCAGCCTAGTGGGACTAAACACTGAAGCTTTCTTT
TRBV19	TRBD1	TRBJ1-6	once	CASRTGTGFGASPLHF	TGTGCCAGTAGGACCGGGACAGGGTTTGGGGCTTCACCCCTCCACTTT
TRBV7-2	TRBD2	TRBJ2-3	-	CASSLGLAGGLTDTQYF	TGTGCCAGCAGCTTAGGGCTAGCGGGAGGGCTGACAGATACGCAGTATTTT